Sequencing of this T cell receptor (beta chain) was carried out in a study of cytomegalovirus exposure and HLA in healthy donors. Broader study findings: Further analysis was carried out later, and it showed several of the most significant clusters appearing linked to common viral pathogens. TCR beta chain V- and J-gene trimming was linked, in a later analysis, to a missense variant in DCLRE1C.

PCR primers comprised 60 Vbeta and 13 Jbeta primers. Repertoires were generated with immunoSEQ multiplex PCR, while TCRdb's copy carries only in-frame clones and drops some. The top ten hold around 7.4% of the sample, which has 55,000 to 85,000 clones, around 78% seen once. V was shortened by 2 bases and J by 6 bases, with 7 bases between the two germline ends. The CDR3 runs 11 residues. Germline CDR1 is SQVTM and CDR2 is ANQGSEA. Whereas donors were nominally healthy upon sampling, unrecorded immune exposures were probable. In this sample, this clone turned up a few times. Its specificity is not known.

Specimen: PBMCs. The V and J genes are TRBV29-1 and TRBJ1-1; D remains ambiguous. The origin of this receptor is a young man in good health and CMV-seropositive. DNA of the CDR3: TGCAGCGTTGAACGGGGAGCTGAAGCTTTCTTT. It codes for CSVERGAEAFF.